The 13 T cell receptor beta chains in this list originate from one sample, sequenced in a study of CD8+ T cells in alopecia areata. Isolated RNA was reverse transcribed into cDNA used as the sequencing template. The data were produced by immunoSEQ multiplex PCR, yet TCRdb's version contains in-frame clones alone and is incomplete. The table includes 120,000 or so clones, about two fifths detected once. Sequencing was performed on CD4+ T cells sorted from blood. The receptors come from a human donor with alopecia areata.

This clone was seen only a few times. The chain couples TRBV28 to TRBJ2-1, with a weak D call TRBD2 (5 bases). This CDR3 has 16 residues. Germline CDR1 reads MDHEN; CDR2 reads SYDVKM. The ends were cut back, 6 bases at V and 7 bases at J, with 22 bases in the middle. The CDR3 sequence: CASSPRRGSGWNEQFF. The CDR3 DNA follows: TGTGCCAGCAGCCCCCGCCGTGGGTCGGGGTGGAATGAGCAGTTCTTC.

The chain employs TRBV5-4 and TRBJ2-2; D tentatively fits TRBD1 or TRBD2 (5 bases each). Germline V lookup: CDR1 SGHNT, CDR2 YYREEE (reference sequence). CDR3 length equals 17 residues. Between the trimmed V and J ends, which lost 4 bases and 0 bases, there was a span of 16 bases. The DNA of the CDR3 is TGTGCCAGCAGCCCTACCGGGACCAGACCGAACACCGGGGAGCTGTTTTTT. It translates to CASSPTGTRPNTGELFF.

This chain connects TRBV27 to TRBJ2-5; D is undetermined. V lost 3 bases and J 4 bases, leaving 6 bases between the germline ends. CDR1 and CDR2 (germline): MNHEY, SMNVEV (reference sequence). The CDR3 has 12 amino acids. CDR3 residues: CASSFPGETQYF. In DNA form, the CDR3 reads TGTGCCAGCAGTTTCCCGGGAGAGACCCAGTACTTC.

This clone has just a few counts. The V gene is TRBV28, the J gene TRBJ2-5, with TRBD1 as a possible D gene (6 bases). V lost 2 bases and J lost 7, with 23 bases in between. The CDR3 runs 17 residues. The germline V gene has CDR1 MDHEN and CDR2 SYDVKM. The CDR3 loop is CASSLAWSGDIPRTQYF. Written as DNA, the CDR3 is TGTGCCAGCAGTTTAGCCTGGTCCGGGGACATACCGAGGACCCAGTACTTC.

This clone appeared a few times. The J gene is TRBJ2-2, the V gene TRBV29-1; maybe TRBD2 (6 bases). Germline CDR1 reads SQVTM; CDR2 reads ANQGSEA. The CDR3 is 12 amino acids. CDR3 bases: TGCAGTGGCGGGGAGTACACCGGGGAGCTGTTTTTT. Protein sequence: CSGGEYTGELFF.

The J gene is TRBJ2-7, the V gene TRBV28; 9 bases line up with TRBD2. The CDR3 extends over 16 amino acids. With 1 base clipped from V and 1 base from J, the junction kept 5 bases outside the gene matches. CDR1 is MDHEN, CDR2 SYDVKM, per germline. CDR3 sequence: CASSLLASGTSYEQYF. In DNA, the CDR3 is TGTGCCAGCAGTTTATTGGCTAGCGGGACATCCTACGAGCAGTACTTC.

This clone was found a few times. The chain joins TRBV29-1 to TRBJ2-1, with TRBD1 matching 7 bases. Trimming cost V 7 bases and J 5 bases; bases outside gene matches: 11. In germline, CDR1 is SQVTM, CDR2 ANQGSEA. This CDR3 contains 14 residues. The CDR3 region is CSAQGQILNNEQFF. CDR3 nucleotide sequence: TGCAGCGCCCAGGGACAGATCTTGAACAATGAGCAGTTCTTC.

This clone occurred a few times. The chain uses TRBV29-1 and TRBJ2-7; 12 bases map to TRBD2. CDR1 and CDR2 from the germline V gene are SQVTM and ANQGSEA. The V gene end was trimmed by 1 base and the J gene end by 6 bases; junction bases not matched to a gene: 7. CDR3 size: 15 residues. The CDR3 nucleotides are TGCAGCGTTGAAGCCCTAGCGGGAGGGCGAGGCGAGCAGTACTTC. Translation gives CSVEALAGGRGEQYF.

This sequence joins TRBV19 and TRBJ1-1; the D is unclear. Trimming pared 4 bases from V and 5 bases from J, leaving 8 bases between. The CDR3 has 12 amino acids. Germline values: CDR1 LNHDA, CDR2 SQIVND (reference sequence). The CDR3 nucleotides read TGTGCCAGTAGTACCGAGATTACTGAAGCTTTCTTT. As protein: CASSTEITEAFF. The whole variable domain, remainder taken from reference TRBV19 and TRBJ1-1, is DGGITQSPKYLFRKEGQNVTLSCEQNLNHDAMYWYRQDPGQGLRLIYYSQIVNDFQKGDIAEGYSVSREKKESFPLTVTSAQKNPTAFYLCASSTEITEAFFGQGTRLTVV.

This sequence joins TRBV5-1 and TRBJ2-4; the D is unclear. Between the trimmed V and J ends, which lost 0 bases and 6 bases, there was a span of 13 bases. This CDR3 spans 15 amino acids. Germline V gene sequence: CDR1 SGHRS, CDR2 YFSETQ. The CDR3 sequence is CASSLGPLKGNIQYF. CDR3 in DNA: TGCGCCAGCAGCTTGGGCCCCCTGAAGGGAAACATTCAGTACTTC.

The J gene is TRBJ2-5, the V gene TRBV5-4; maybe TRBD2 (6 bases). In germline, CDR1 is SGHNT, CDR2 YYREEE (reference sequence). V lost 4 bases to trimming and J lost 2 bases, with 9 bases between them. The CDR3 runs to 13 residues. The CDR3 protein is CASSQRVQETQYF. The CDR3 coding sequence is TGTGCCAGCAGCCAGCGGGTTCAAGAGACCCAGTACTTC.

The J gene is TRBJ2-7, the V gene TRBV28; tentative D call: TRBD2 (5 bases). Trimming shortened V by 3 bases and J by 0 bases, and 9 bases separated the two germline ends. Per the germline V gene, CDR1 is MDHEN and CDR2 is SYDVKM. The CDR3 loop spans 14 amino acids. CDR3 residues: CASSFSRGSYEQYF. The DNA for the CDR3 is TGTGCCAGCAGTTTTAGTCGGGGCTCCTACGAGCAGTACTTC.

This clone is a singleton in its sample. The chain recombines TRBV6-1 with TRBJ2-5, with unresolved D. The CDR3 has 15 amino acids. Germline CDR1 MNHNS, CDR2 SASEGT. Trimming took 1 base from V and 7 from J, leaving 16 bases between them. The CDR3 nucleotides read TGTGCCAGCAGTGAAGTTCAAGGGTCCTCTGGGACCCAGTACTTC. It specifies CASSEVQGSSGTQYF.